This T cell receptor (beta chain) was profiled in a study of cytomegalovirus exposure and HLA in healthy donors. Profiling relied on immunoSEQ multiplex PCR, and the TCRdb table lists in-frame clones only, not all of them. This sample carries roughly 120,000 clones, around 88% of them seen once, and the ten largest clones take less than 2%. The CDR3 is made up of 15 amino acids. CDR1 MDHEN and CDR2 SYDVKM come from the germline V gene. J was trimmed by 4 bases and V by 6 bases; bases with no gene match: 12. Material: PBMCs. The TCR comes from a young man in good health and CMV-seronegative. The V gene is TRBV28, the J gene TRBJ2-7; 7 bases fit TRBD1. The CDR3: CASSLTGDSLYEQYF. CDR3 coding DNA: TGTGCCAGCAGCCTTACAGGGGATTCCCTTTACGAGCAGTACTTC.